This TCR beta chain was recovered during a study of T cell repertoires in cytomegalovirus infection. As for the study in general: Matching HLA type and CMV infection were both indicated by public TCR beta signatures. Study-wide findings and caveats: Cumulative frequency of public TCR beta families picked out carriers of CMV plus the relevant HLA.

For this clonotype: Its antigen is undetermined.

TCRdb independently ran MiXCR on the reads; one entry per CDR3 protein. This sample has around 740,000 distinct CDR3 sequences, with about a third found just once. Sequencing was performed on PBMCs. This sequence was found in a human donor in good health (CMV status not recorded). Some clones in this sample may be carry-over from other donors' samples.

This CDR3 reads CSALDRTVYGYTF. Here the CDR3 DNA reads TGCAGTGCCTTGGACAGGACCGTTTATGGCTACACCTTC. V and J are TRBV20-1 and TRBJ1-2; TRBD1 matches 7 bases. Germline trimming cut 6 bases from V and 5 bases from J; bases unmatched to any gene: 9. Germline CDR1 and CDR2: DFQATT and SNEGSKA (reference sequence). This CDR3 has 13 amino acids.